A single sample is the source of the 14 T cell receptor beta chains below, sequenced in a study of CD8 T cells in Susac syndrome. After extraction with the RNeasy kit, roughly 0.45 to 1 ug of the RNA was reverse transcribed using random hexamers. Via MiXCR, TCRdb re-called the immunoSEQ multiplex PCR reads, giving one row per CDR3 protein. The repertoire holds approximately 120,000 distinct CDR3 sequences, 80% to 95% seen once, with around 0.12% in the top ten. Specimen: CD8+ T cells from PBMCs. Receptors originate from a human donor in good health.

The rearrangement uses TRBV5-4 and TRBJ2-7, with TRBD1 identical over 9 bases. The V gene end was trimmed by 4 bases and the J gene end by 5 bases; junction bases not matched to a gene: 10. There are 15 residues in the CDR3. Germline V gives CDR1 SGHNT, CDR2 YYREEE (reference sequence). The chain's CDR3 is CASSQQGAVVHEQYF. CDR3 DNA sequence: TGTGCCAGCAGCCAACAGGGGGCGGTCGTCCACGAGCAGTACTTC.

The J gene is TRBJ2-5, the V gene TRBV20-1, with 11 nucleotides matching TRBD2. Germline V gives CDR1 DFQATT, CDR2 SNEGSKA (reference sequence). J gave up 2 bases and V 3 bases, and 5 bases lay outside the gene matches. CDR3 length: 15 residues. The CDR3 DNA reads TGCAGTGCTAGTGGGACTAGCGGCGGACAAGAGACCCAGTACTTC. Protein: CSASGTSGGQETQYF.

The chain is built from TRBV19 and TRBJ1-2; 9 bases line up with TRBD1. J lost 6 bases, V lost 5 bases, and 4 bases had no gene match. The CDR3 runs 13 residues. Germline CDR1 LNHDA, CDR2 SQIVND (reference sequence). The CDR3 DNA is TGTGCCAGTAGTCGCTGGACAGGGGATGGCTACACCTTC. Amino acids: CASSRWTGDGYTF.

CDR3 region: CATSGGLRNTEAFF. As DNA, the CDR3 is TGTGCCACCAGCGGGGGGCTTCGGAACACTGAAGCTTTCTTT. The rearrangement joins TRBV15 to TRBJ1-1; D is perhaps TRBD1 (6 bases). Germline values: CDR1 LNHNV, CDR2 YYDKDF (reference sequence). V was cut by 5 bases and J by 1 base, with 11 bases left in between. CDR3 length: 14 residues.

Concerning this clonotype: An end of the junction does not agree with germline; a read error may underlie this. The V and J genes are TRBV6-1 and TRBJ2-7; the D gene is possibly TRBD1 (6 bases). This CDR3 is built from 12 residues. Germline CDR1 and CDR2: MNHNS and SASEGT. This CDR3 reads CASGENRVEQYF. The CDR3 nucleotides are TGTGCCAGCGGTGAGAACAGGGTCGAGCAGTACTTC.

The genes are TRBV12-3 or TRBV12-4 and TRBJ2-7; TRBD2 matches 12 bases. With 6 bases clipped from V and 0 bases from J, the junction kept 3 bases outside the gene matches. This CDR3 has 15 amino acids. The CDR3 is CASSLAGGPSYEQYF. The CDR3 DNA is TGTGCCAGCAGCCTAGCGGGAGGGCCCTCCTACGAGCAGTACTTC.

The rearrangement uses TRBV9 and TRBJ1-5; maybe TRBD1 (6 bases). The V end was cut by 0 bases, the J end by 2 bases, with 9 bases between. Germline V gene data show CDR1 as SGDLS and CDR2 as YYNGEE. This CDR3 has 15 residues. The CDR3 here is CASSVGSGGNQPQHF. DNA of the CDR3: TGTGCCAGCAGCGTAGGCTCAGGGGGCAATCAGCCCCAGCATTTT.

The V gene is TRBV5-4, the J gene TRBJ2-3; TRBD2 agrees at 13 bases. In germline, CDR1 is SGHNT, CDR2 YYREEE (reference sequence). The CDR3 is 16 residues long. V gave up 4 bases and J gave up 4 bases; unmatched junction bases: 6. The DNA of the CDR3 is TGTGCCAGCAGCACCGGACTAGCGGGAGCTCCAGATACGCAGTATTTT. This sequence encodes CASSTGLAGAPDTQYF.

A single count supports this clonotype. The chain couples TRBV19 to TRBJ1-1; D ambiguous. The V gene lost 7 bases and the J gene lost 3 bases, with 15 bases spanning the gap. The CDR3 runs 14 residues. Germline assignment: CDR1 LNHDA and CDR2 SQIVND (reference sequence). The CDR3 DNA is TGTGCCAGTACCGGTAGAGGCGGATACACTGAAGCTTTCTTT. Translated, it gives CASTGRGGYTEAFF.

The chain joins TRBV4-3 to TRBJ1-2; unclear D gene. The CDR3 sequence is 13 residues long. CDR1 LGHNA and CDR2 YSLEER come from the germline V gene. V was trimmed by 0 bases and J by 8 bases, leaving 10 bases between them. The CDR3 protein is CASSQDRGQGYTF. In nucleotides, the CDR3 is TGCGCCAGCAGCCAAGATCGGGGTCAAGGCTACACCTTC.

The chain combines TRBV18 with TRBJ2-5; D ambiguous. The germline CDR1 and CDR2 sequences are KGHSH and LQKENI. CDR3 size: 14 residues. V was cut by 3 bases and J by 3 bases, with 11 bases left in between. CDR3 loop: CASSPPKPEETQYF. CDR3 DNA sequence: TGTGCCAGCTCACCGCCAAAGCCCGAAGAGACCCAGTACTTC.

The rearrangement links TRBV3-1 to TRBJ2-2; 7 bases match TRBD1. The ends lost 4 bases at V and 1 base at J; junction bases unmatched: 3. The CDR3 extends over 15 amino acids. The germline V gene has CDR1 LGHDT and CDR2 YNNKEL (reference sequence). The CDR3 loop is CASSLGQQNTGELFF. CDR3 in DNA: TGTGCCAGCAGCCTGGGACAGCAGAACACCGGGGAGCTGTTTTTT. Variable domain in full (rest from reference TRBV3-1 and TRBJ2-2): DTAVSQTPKYLVTQMGNDKSIKCEQNLGHDTMYWYKQDSKKFLKIMFSYNNKELIINETVPNRFSPKSPDKAHLNLHINSLELGDSAVYFCASSLGQQNTGELFFGEGSRLTVL.

The chain carries TRBV7-6 and TRBJ1-6; 8 nucleotides match TRBD1. Germline values: CDR1 SGHVS, CDR2 FNYEAQ. This CDR3 is 16 amino acids long. Losses at the gene ends were 6 bases for V and 9 bases for J; bases not matched to a gene: 13. The CDR3 DNA is TGTGCCAGCAGTAGCGGGGCAGGGGGCTTGCTTTCACCCCTCCACTTT. It specifies CASSSGAGGLLSPLHF.

This chain joins TRBV11-2 and TRBJ1-1; D call uncertain. The V end was cut by 0 bases, the J end by 5 bases, with 10 bases between. The CDR3 extends over 14 amino acids. From germline, CDR1 is SGHAT and CDR2 FQNNGV. The CDR3: CASSLETVGTEAFF. For the CDR3, the DNA is TGTGCCAGCAGCTTAGAAACGGTCGGGACTGAAGCTTTCTTT.